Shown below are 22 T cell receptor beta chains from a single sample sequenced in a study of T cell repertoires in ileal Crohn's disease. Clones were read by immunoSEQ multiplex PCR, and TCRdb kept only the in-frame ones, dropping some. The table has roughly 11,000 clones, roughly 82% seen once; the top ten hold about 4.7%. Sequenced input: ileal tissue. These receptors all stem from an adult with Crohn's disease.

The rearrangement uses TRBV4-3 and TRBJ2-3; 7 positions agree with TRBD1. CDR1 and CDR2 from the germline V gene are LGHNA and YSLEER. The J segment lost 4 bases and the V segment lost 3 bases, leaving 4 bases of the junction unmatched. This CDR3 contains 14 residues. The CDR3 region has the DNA TGCGCCAGCAGCCACCGACAGGGATCAGATACGCAGTATTTT. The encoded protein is CASSHRQGSDTQYF.

DNA for the CDR3: TGTGCCAGCAGCCGACAATTACAGGGGCTATCTTCCCAAGAGACCCAGTACTTC. Its translation: CASSRQLQGLSSQETQYF. J is TRBJ2-5 and V is TRBV7-9; 7 bases are a match to TRBD1. The CDR3 runs 18 residues. Looked up from germline, CDR1 is SEHNR and CDR2 is FQNEAQ (reference sequence). With 5 bases clipped from V and 1 base from J, the junction kept 16 bases outside the gene matches. The full variable domain, its missing parts supplied by reference TRBV7-9 and TRBJ2-5, is DTGVSQNPRHKITKRGQNVTFRCDPISEHNRLYWYRQTLGQGPEFLTYFQNEAQLEKSRLLSDRFSAERPKGSFSTLEIQRTEQGDSAMYLCASSRQLQGLSSQETQYFGPGTRLLVL.

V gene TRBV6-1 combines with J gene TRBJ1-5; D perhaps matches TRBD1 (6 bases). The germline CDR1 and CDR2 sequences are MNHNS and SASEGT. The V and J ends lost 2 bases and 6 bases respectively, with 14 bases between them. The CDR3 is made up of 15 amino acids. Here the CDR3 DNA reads TGTGCCAGCAGTGAATTCGTAACAGGGAGTCAGCCCCAGCATTTT. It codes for CASSEFVTGSQPQHF.

The CDR3 region is CASTGVDTDTQYF. The DNA of the CDR3 is TGTGCCAGCACCGGGGTAGACACAGATACGCAGTATTTT. This chain uses TRBV6-4 with TRBJ2-3; maybe TRBD2 (5 bases). The CDR3 totals 13 residues. Trimming took off 7 bases at V and 2 bases at J, with 10 bases between the two ends. Germline V gene lookup returns CDR1 MRHNA and CDR2 SNTAGT.

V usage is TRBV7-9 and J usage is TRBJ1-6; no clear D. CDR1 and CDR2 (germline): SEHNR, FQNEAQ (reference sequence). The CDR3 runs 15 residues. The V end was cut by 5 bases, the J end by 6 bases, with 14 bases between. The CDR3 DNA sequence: TGTGCCAGCAGCGATCAGGTCCAACCTAATTCACCCCTCCACTTT. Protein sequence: CASSDQVQPNSPLHF. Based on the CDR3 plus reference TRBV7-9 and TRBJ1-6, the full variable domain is DTGVSQNPRHKITKRGQNVTFRCDPISEHNRLYWYRQTLGQGPEFLTYFQNEAQLEKSRLLSDRFSAERPKGSFSTLEIQRTEQGDSAMYLCASSDQVQPNSPLHFGNGTRLTVT.

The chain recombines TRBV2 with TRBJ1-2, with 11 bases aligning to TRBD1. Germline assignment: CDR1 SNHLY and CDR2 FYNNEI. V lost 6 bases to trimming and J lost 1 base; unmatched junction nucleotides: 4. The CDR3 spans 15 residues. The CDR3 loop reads CASSLDRGLNYGYTF. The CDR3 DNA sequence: TGTGCCAGCAGCCTGGACAGGGGGCTTAACTATGGCTACACCTTC.

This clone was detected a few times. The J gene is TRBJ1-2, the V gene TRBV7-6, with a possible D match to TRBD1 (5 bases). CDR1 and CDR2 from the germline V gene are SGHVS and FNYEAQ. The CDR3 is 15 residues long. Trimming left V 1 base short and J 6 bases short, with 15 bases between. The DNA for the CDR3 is TGTGCCAGCAGCTTAGAGTCGGGGGAAGAGGATGGCTACACCTTC. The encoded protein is CASSLESGEEDGYTF.

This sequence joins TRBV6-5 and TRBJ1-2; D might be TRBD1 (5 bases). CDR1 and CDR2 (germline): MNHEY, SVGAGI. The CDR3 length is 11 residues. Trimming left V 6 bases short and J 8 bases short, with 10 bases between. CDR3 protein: CASRRGEGYTF. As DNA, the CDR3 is TGTGCCAGCAGGCGGGGGGAGGGCTACACCTTC.

Here the CDR3 reads CASSRGGGGPPHEQFF. The CDR3 DNA is TGTGCCAGTAGTAGAGGTGGGGGGGGTCCTCCTCATGAGCAGTTCTTC. The chain couples TRBV19 to TRBJ2-1, with 7 bases lining up with TRBD2. The CDR3 spans 16 residues. Trimming cost V 4 bases and J 8 bases; bases outside gene matches: 14. Germline-derived CDR1 and CDR2 are LNHDA and SQIVND (reference sequence).

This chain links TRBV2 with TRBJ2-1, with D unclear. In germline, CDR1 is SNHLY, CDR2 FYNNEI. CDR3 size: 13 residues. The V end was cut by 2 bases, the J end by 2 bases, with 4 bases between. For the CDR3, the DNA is TGTGCCAGCAGTGAACGGGCCTACAATGAGCAGTTCTTC. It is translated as CASSERAYNEQFF.

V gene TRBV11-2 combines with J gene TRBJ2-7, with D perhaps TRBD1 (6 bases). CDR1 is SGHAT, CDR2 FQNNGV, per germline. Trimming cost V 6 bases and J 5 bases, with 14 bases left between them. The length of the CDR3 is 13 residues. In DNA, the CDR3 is TGTGCCAGCAGACCGCAGGGGCCCAACGAGCAGTACTTC. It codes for CASRPQGPNEQYF.

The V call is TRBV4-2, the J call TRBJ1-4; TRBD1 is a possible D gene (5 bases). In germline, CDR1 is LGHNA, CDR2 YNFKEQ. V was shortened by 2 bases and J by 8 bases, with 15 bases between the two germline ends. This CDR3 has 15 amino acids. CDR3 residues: CASSQSRDLDEKLFF. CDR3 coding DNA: TGTGCCAGCAGCCAATCGAGGGACTTGGACGAAAAACTGTTTTTT.

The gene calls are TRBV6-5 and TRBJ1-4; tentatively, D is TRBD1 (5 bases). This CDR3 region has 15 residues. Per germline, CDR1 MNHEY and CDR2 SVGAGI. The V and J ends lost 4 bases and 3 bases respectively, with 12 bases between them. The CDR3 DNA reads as TGTGCCAGCAGTTTTCGGAGGGGCTCTAATGAAAAACTGTTTTTT. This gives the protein CASSFRRGSNEKLFF.

CDR3: CASSLWAHTGELFF. CDR3 nucleotides: TGCGCCAGCAGCCTTTGGGCCCACACCGGGGAGCTGTTTTTT. The chain is built from TRBV4-3 and TRBJ2-2; D call uncertain. CDR3 length: 14 residues. Germline V gene lookup returns CDR1 LGHNA and CDR2 YSLEER. V was shortened by 4 bases and J by 3 bases, with 9 bases between the two germline ends.

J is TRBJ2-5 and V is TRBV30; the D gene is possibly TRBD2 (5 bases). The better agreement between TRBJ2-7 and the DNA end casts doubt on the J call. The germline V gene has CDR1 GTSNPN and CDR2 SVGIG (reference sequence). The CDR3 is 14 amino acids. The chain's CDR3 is CAWIPKREPYEQYF. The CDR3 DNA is TGTGCCTGGATCCCAAAGAGGGAACCCTACGAGCAGTACTTC.

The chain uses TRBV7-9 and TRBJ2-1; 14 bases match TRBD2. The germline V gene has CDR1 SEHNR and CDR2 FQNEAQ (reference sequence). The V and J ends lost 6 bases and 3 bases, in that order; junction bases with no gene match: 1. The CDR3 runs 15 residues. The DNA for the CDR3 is TGTGCCAGCAGGGGGACTAGCGGGGGCTACAATGAGCAGTTCTTC. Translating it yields CASRGTSGGYNEQFF.

The CDR3, as DNA: TGTGCCAGCATGCCGACTAGCGGGACCCAAGAGACCCAGTACTTC. Translation gives CASMPTSGTQETQYF. The chain employs TRBV7-2 and TRBJ2-5, with TRBD2 identical over 11 bases. After removal of 7 bases from V and 1 base from J, the junction contained 5 bases not matched to a gene. CDR1 is SGHTA and CDR2 is FQGNSA in the germline V gene. The CDR3 loop spans 15 amino acids.

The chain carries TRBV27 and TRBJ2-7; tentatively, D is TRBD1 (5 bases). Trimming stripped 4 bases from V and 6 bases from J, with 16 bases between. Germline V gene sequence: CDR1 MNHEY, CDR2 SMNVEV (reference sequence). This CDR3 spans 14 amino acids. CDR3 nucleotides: TGTGCCAGCAGTTGGCAGGGAATCCCGTCCGAGCAGTACTTC. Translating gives CASSWQGIPSEQYF.

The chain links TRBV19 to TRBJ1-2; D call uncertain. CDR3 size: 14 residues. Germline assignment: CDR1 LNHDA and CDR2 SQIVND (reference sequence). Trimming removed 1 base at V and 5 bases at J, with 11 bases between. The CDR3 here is CASSIALPGYGYTF. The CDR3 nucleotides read TGTGCCAGTAGTATAGCCCTCCCAGGTTATGGCTACACCTTC.

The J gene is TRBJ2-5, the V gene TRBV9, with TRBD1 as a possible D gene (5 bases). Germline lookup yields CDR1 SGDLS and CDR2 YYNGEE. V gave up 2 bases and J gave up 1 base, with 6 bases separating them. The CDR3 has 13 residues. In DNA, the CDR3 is TGTGCCAGCAGCGTTGGGGCCCAAGAGACCCAGTACTTC. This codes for CASSVGAQETQYF.

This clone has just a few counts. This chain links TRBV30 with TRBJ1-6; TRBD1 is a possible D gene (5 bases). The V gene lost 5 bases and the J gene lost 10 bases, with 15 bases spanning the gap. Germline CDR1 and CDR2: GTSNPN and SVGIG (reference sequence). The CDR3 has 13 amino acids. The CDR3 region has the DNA TGTGCCTGGGGTGAGACAGACTCCTCACCCCTCCACTTT. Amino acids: CAWGETDSSPLHF.

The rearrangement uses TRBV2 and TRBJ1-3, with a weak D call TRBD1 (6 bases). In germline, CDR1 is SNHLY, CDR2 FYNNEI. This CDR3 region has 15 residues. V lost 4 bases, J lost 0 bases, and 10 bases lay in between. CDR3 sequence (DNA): TGTGCCAGCAGTGCAGGGGTAGGCTCTGGAAACACCATATATTTT. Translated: CASSAGVGSGNTIYF.